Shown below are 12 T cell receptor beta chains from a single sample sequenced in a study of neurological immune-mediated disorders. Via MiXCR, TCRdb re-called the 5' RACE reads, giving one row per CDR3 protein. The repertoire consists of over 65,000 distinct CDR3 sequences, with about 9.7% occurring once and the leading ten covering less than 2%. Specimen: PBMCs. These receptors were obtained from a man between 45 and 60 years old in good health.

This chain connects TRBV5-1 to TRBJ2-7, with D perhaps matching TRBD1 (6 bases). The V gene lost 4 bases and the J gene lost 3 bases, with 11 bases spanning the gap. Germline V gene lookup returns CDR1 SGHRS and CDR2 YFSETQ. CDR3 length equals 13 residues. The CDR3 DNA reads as TGCGCCAGCAGCCACGGACAGCTCTACGAGCAGTACTTC. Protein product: CASSHGQLYEQYF.

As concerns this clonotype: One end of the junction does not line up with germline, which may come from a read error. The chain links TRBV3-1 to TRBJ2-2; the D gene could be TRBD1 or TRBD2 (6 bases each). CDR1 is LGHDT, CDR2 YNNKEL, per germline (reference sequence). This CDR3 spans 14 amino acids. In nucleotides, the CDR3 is TGTGCCAACAGCCTCCGGAAGGGGGGCGGGGAGCTGTTTTTT. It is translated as CANSLRKGGGELFF.

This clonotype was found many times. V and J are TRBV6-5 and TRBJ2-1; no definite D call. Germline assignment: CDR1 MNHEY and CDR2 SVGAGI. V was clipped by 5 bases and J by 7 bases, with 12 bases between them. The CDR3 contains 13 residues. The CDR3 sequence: CASSRAPTNEQFF. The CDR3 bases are TGTGCCAGCAGTCGGGCGCCCACTAATGAGCAGTTCTTC.

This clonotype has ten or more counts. The CDR3 is CAISESGITYEQYF. CDR3 in DNA: TGTGCCATCAGTGAATCAGGCATTACCTACGAGCAGTACTTC. This chain joins TRBV10-3 and TRBJ2-7; no clear D. Trimming left V 3 bases short and J 2 bases short, with 11 bases between. CDR1 and CDR2 (germline): ENHRY, SYGVKD. The CDR3 contains 14 residues.

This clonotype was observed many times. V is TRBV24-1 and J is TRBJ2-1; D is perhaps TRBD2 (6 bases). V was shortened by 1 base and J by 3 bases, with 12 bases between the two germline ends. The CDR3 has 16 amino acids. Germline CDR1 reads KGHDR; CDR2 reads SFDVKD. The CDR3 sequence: CATSDFTGRSYNEQFF. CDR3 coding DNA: TGTGCCACCAGTGATTTTACCGGGAGAAGCTACAATGAGCAGTTCTTC.

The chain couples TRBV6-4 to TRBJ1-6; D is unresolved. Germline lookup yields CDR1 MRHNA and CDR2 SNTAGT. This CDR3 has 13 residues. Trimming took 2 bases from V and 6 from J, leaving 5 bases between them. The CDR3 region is CASSDALNSPLHF. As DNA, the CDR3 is TGTGCCAGCAGTGACGCCCTTAATTCACCCCTCCACTTT.

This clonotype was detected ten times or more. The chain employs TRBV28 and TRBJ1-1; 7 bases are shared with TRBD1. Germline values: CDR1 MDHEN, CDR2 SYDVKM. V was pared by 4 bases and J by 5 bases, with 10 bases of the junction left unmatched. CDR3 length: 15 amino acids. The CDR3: CASSSADRVGTEAFF. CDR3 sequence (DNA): TGTGCCAGCAGTTCCGCTGACAGGGTCGGAACTGAAGCTTTCTTT.

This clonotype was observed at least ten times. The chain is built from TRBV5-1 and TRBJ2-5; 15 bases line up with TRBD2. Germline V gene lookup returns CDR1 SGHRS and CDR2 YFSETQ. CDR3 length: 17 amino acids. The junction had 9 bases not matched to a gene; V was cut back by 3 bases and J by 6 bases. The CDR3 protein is CASSSGLAGGQGQTQYF. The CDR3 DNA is TGCGCCAGCAGCTCAGGACTAGCGGGAGGGCAAGGGCAGACCCAGTACTTC.

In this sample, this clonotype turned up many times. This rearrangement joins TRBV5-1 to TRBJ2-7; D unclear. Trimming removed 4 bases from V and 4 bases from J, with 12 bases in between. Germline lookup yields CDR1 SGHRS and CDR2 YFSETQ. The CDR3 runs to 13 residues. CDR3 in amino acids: CASSPSVDYEQYF. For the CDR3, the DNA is TGCGCCAGCAGCCCGTCGGTAGATTACGAGCAGTACTTC.

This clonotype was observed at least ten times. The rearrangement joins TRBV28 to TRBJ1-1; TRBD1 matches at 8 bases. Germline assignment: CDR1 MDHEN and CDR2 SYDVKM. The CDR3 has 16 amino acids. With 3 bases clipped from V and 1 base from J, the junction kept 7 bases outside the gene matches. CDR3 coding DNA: TGTGCCAGCAGTTTTGGGGGGGACAGGACGAACACTGAAGCTTTCTTT. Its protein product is CASSFGGDRTNTEAFF.

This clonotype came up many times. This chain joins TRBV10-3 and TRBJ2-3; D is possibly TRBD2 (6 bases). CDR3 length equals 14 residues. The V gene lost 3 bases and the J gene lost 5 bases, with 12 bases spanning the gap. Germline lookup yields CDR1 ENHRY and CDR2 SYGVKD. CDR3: CAISDVGGKDTQYF. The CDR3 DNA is TGTGCCATCAGTGATGTGGGGGGAAAAGATACGCAGTATTTT.

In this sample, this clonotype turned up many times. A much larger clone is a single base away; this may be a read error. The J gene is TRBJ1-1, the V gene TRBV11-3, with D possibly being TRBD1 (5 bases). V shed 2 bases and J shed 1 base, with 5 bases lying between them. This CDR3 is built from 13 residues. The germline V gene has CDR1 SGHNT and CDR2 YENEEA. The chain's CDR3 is CASSLQGNTEAFF. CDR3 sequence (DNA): TGTGCCAGCAGCTTACAGGGGAACACTGAAGCTTTCTTT.